This passage covers 21 T cell receptor beta chains from one sample sequenced in a study of cytomegalovirus exposure and HLA in healthy donors. It was with 60 Vbeta and 13 Jbeta primers that the PCR ran. Only in-frame clones appear in the TCRdb table, and some are missing; sequencing was by immunoSEQ multiplex PCR. Altogether under 250,000 clones are present, 82% being singletons, with the ten largest covering approximately 6.5%. The sample comprised PBMCs. These receptors all stem from a man aged 35-49 years in good health and CMV-seropositive.

This chain joins TRBV7-9 and TRBJ2-1, with D hard to call. The CDR3 is 14 amino acids. Germline V CDR1 and CDR2: SEHNR, FQNEAQ (reference sequence). V was trimmed by 0 bases and J by 6 bases, leaving 9 bases between them. The CDR3 region is CASSLAAQVNEQFF. In DNA, the CDR3 is TGTGCCAGCAGCTTAGCAGCCCAAGTCAATGAGCAGTTCTTC.

V is TRBV9 and J is TRBJ1-2; no reliable D call. V dropped 4 bases and J dropped 8 bases, with 9 bases sitting between them. CDR3 size: 11 residues. Germline V gene sequence: CDR1 SGDLS, CDR2 YYNGEE. The CDR3, as DNA: TGTGCCAGCAGCAACACAGTCGGCTACACCTTC. Encoded protein: CASSNTVGYTF.

The chain combines TRBV15 with TRBJ2-5; the D is unclear. The J call is doubtful: the DNA matches TRBJ2-7 better. The CDR3 has 13 amino acids. Germline V CDR1 and CDR2: LNHNV, YYDKDF (reference sequence). CDR3 region: CATSRGPSYEQYF. The CDR3 DNA follows: TGTGCCACCAGCAGAGGCCCTAGCTACGAGCAGTACTTC.

In this sample, this clone turned up a few times. The rearrangement uses TRBV5-4 and TRBJ2-1, with 10 bases identical to TRBD2. The CDR3 runs to 15 residues. Germline trimming cut 2 bases from V and 7 bases from J; bases unmatched to any gene: 6. Germline-derived CDR1 and CDR2 are SGHNT and YYREEE (reference sequence). The CDR3 is CASSFDLAGVNEQFF. The CDR3 nucleotides read TGTGCCAGCAGCTTCGACCTAGCGGGAGTAAATGAGCAGTTCTTC.

The chain has TRBV30 and TRBJ1-2; D gene uncertain. The CDR3 contains 12 residues. Trimming took off 0 bases at V and 6 bases at J, with 8 bases between the two ends. CDR1 and CDR2 from the germline V gene are GTSNPN and SVGIG (reference sequence). The CDR3 loop is CAWSVVQHGYTF. The CDR3 nucleotides read TGTGCCTGGAGTGTGGTACAGCATGGCTACACCTTC.

The chain is built from TRBV6-6 and TRBJ1-6; D might be TRBD1 (5 bases). Trimming stripped 2 bases from V and 9 bases from J, with 17 bases between. This CDR3 has 16 amino acids. The germline V gene has CDR1 MNHNY and CDR2 SVGAGI (reference sequence). The CDR3 coding sequence is TGTGCCAGCAGTTACGAAGGGGATAGGCCTGGTTCACCCCTCCACTTT. This gives the protein CASSYEGDRPGSPLHF.

This chain connects TRBV9 to TRBJ1-2; D is perhaps TRBD1 (5 bases). The germline V and J ends were trimmed by 1 base and 5 bases, with 6 bases remaining between them. CDR1 is SGDLS, CDR2 YYNGEE, per germline. The CDR3 length is 12 residues. The CDR3 region has the DNA TGTGCCAGCAGCGTACAGGGTTATGGCTACACCTTC. Its translation: CASSVQGYGYTF.

This chain links TRBV6-1 with TRBJ1-1, with 7 bases lining up with TRBD1. V was clipped by 7 bases and J by 4 bases; unmatched bases: 6. Germline V gene sequence: CDR1 MNHNS, CDR2 SASEGT. The CDR3 has 13 residues. CDR3 sequence: CASTGTGVTEAFF. The CDR3 nucleotides are TGTGCCAGCACCGGCACAGGGGTCACTGAAGCTTTCTTT.

The rearrangement uses TRBV6-5 and TRBJ2-1; 7 nucleotides match TRBD2. Germline V gene sequence: CDR1 MNHEY, CDR2 SVGAGI. CDR3 length: 16 residues. The ends lost 0 bases at V and 7 bases at J; junction bases unmatched: 9. In DNA form, the CDR3 reads TGTGCCAGCAGTTACTCGAGAGGGAGGGCCGGTAATGAGCAGTTCTTC. Translation: CASSYSRGRAGNEQFF.

The chain joins TRBV28 to TRBJ2-1; the D gene is possibly TRBD1 (6 bases). This CDR3 is built from 14 residues. Germline lookup yields CDR1 MDHEN and CDR2 SYDVKM. V was cut by 7 bases and J by 6 bases, with 16 bases left in between. DNA of the CDR3: TGTGCCAGCACCTCCCCGGGCAGGGGCAATGAGCAGTTCTTC. The encoded protein is CASTSPGRGNEQFF.

The chain recombines TRBV4-1 with TRBJ2-5; 7 bases match TRBD2. V shed 1 base and J 5 bases; nucleotides not matched to a gene: 10. From germline, CDR1 is MGHRA and CDR2 YSYEKL. CDR3 length equals 16 residues. CDR3 sequence: CASSQGSWGGPETQYF. CDR3 bases: TGCGCCAGCAGCCAAGGCTCGTGGGGAGGGCCGGAGACCCAGTACTTC.

The gene calls are TRBV6-5 and TRBJ1-4; 7 bases line up with TRBD1. CDR3 length: 15 amino acids. CDR1 and CDR2 (germline): MNHEY, SVGAGI. J was trimmed by 2 bases and V by 0 bases; bases with no gene match: 0. The CDR3 here is CASSYSGQTNEKLFF. CDR3 DNA: TGTGCCAGCAGTTACTCGGGACAGACTAATGAAAAACTGTTTTTT.

V is TRBV19 and J is TRBJ2-1; tentatively, D is TRBD1 (6 bases). The V and J ends lost 4 bases and 5 bases respectively, with 15 bases between them. Germline CDR1 LNHDA, CDR2 SQIVND (reference sequence). CDR3 length: 15 amino acids. The CDR3 protein is CASSNLTGGHNEQFF. The CDR3 DNA reads as TGTGCCAGTAGTAACTTGACAGGAGGTCACAATGAGCAGTTCTTC.

The rearrangement uses TRBV15 and TRBJ1-4; D ambiguous. Trimming took off 0 bases at V and 4 bases at J, with 9 bases between the two ends. This CDR3 spans 15 amino acids. CDR1 and CDR2 from the germline V gene are LNHNV and YYDKDF (reference sequence). The CDR3 here is CATSRDRGYNEKLFF. DNA for the CDR3: TGTGCCACCAGCAGAGATCGGGGTTATAATGAAAAACTGTTTTTT.

The chain recombines TRBV27 with TRBJ2-1; 9 bases are a match to TRBD2. Germline assignment: CDR1 MNHEY and CDR2 SMNVEV (reference sequence). The CDR3 has 16 amino acids. J lost 3 bases, V lost 5 bases, and 8 bases had no gene match. CDR3 DNA: TGTGCCAGCAGTCGGGTTAGCGGGAGTTTCTACAATGAGCAGTTCTTC. The encoded protein is CASSRVSGSFYNEQFF.

This clone was counted a few times. The J gene is TRBJ2-1, the V gene TRBV30, with TRBD2 identical over 7 bases. Germline loops: CDR1 GTSNPN, CDR2 SVGIG (reference sequence). The CDR3 is made up of 15 amino acids. Losses at the gene ends were 3 bases for V and 12 bases for J; bases not matched to a gene: 17. The CDR3 sequence is CAWSPELALRSGQFF. The CDR3 DNA reads TGTGCCTGGAGCCCTGAACTAGCGTTGCGGTCGGGGCAGTTCTTC.

Comment on this clone: Additional DNA sequences in this sample encode the identical CDR3. The chain has TRBV9 and TRBJ1-1; D gene uncertain. Germline V gene lookup returns CDR1 SGDLS and CDR2 YYNGEE. Trimming removed 0 bases from V and 4 bases from J, with 4 bases in between. The CDR3 sequence is 12 residues long. The CDR3 spells CASSVGGTEAFF. As DNA, the CDR3 is TGTGCCAGCAGCGTAGGCGGCACTGAAGCTTTCTTT.

The J gene is TRBJ2-1, the V gene TRBV5-1, with TRBD2 matching over 13 bases. Germline values: CDR1 SGHRS, CDR2 YFSETQ. This CDR3 is 17 amino acids long. V dropped 5 bases and J dropped 2; count of bases not matched to a gene: 7. Here the CDR3 reads CASRRTSGRVAYNEQFF. The CDR3 region has the DNA TGCGCCAGCAGAAGGACTAGCGGGAGAGTGGCCTACAATGAGCAGTTCTTC.

The rearrangement links TRBV6-5 to TRBJ1-2; 10 bases line up with TRBD1. With 4 bases clipped from V and 7 bases from J, the junction kept 12 bases outside the gene matches. The CDR3 is 16 residues long. Germline values: CDR1 MNHEY, CDR2 SVGAGI. In DNA form, the CDR3 reads TGTGCCAGCAGTTCGACGACAGGGGGCGCGTTGAGTGGCTACACCTTC. Its translation: CASSSTTGGALSGYTF.

A single count supports this clone. The chain has TRBV5-1 and TRBJ2-1; possibly TRBD2 for D (6 bases). From germline, CDR1 is SGHRS and CDR2 YFSETQ. The CDR3 extends over 15 amino acids. Trimming stripped 4 bases from V and 4 bases from J, with 15 bases between. CDR3 DNA: TGCGCCAGCAGCCATAGCGGAGAACTTTACAATGAGCAGTTCTTC. It codes for CASSHSGELYNEQFF.

The chain recombines TRBV7-6 with TRBJ1-6; TRBD1 is a possible D gene (5 bases). Between the trimmed V and J ends, which lost 6 bases and 5 bases, there was a span of 14 bases. In germline, CDR1 is SGHVS, CDR2 FNYEAQ. The CDR3 has 15 amino acids. CDR3 loop: CASSKRGYDNSPLHF. CDR3 nucleotides: TGTGCCAGCAGTAAGCGGGGGTATGATAATTCACCCCTCCACTTT.